Each of the 15 T cell receptor beta chains below was sequenced from the same sample in a study of T cell repertoires in cytomegalovirus infection. TCRdb redid the calling of the reads with MiXCR, one entry per CDR3 protein. The sample shows approximately 500,000 distinct CDR3 sequences, more than 20% of them seen only once. The sequenced sample was PBMCs. The receptors originated from a human donor in good health (CMV status not recorded). Some clones in this sample may be carry-over from other donors' samples.

In this sample, this clonotype turned up a few times. The V gene is TRBV11-2, the J gene TRBJ2-5; D call uncertain. The CDR3 covers 14 residues. Per germline, CDR1 SGHAT and CDR2 FQNNGV. Trimming took off 5 bases at V and 7 bases at J, with 17 bases between the two ends. The CDR3 loop is CASSRRTNRWTQYF. In DNA, the CDR3 is TGTGCCAGCAGCAGACGAACAAACCGCTGGACCCAGTACTTC.

The J gene is TRBJ2-2, the V gene TRBV18; unclear D gene. V was trimmed by 4 bases and J by 2 bases, leaving 11 bases between them. The CDR3 spans 15 residues. Looked up from germline, CDR1 is KGHSH and CDR2 is LQKENI. This CDR3 reads CASSRTEANTGELFF. DNA of the CDR3: TGTGCCAGCTCACGCACAGAGGCAAACACCGGGGAGCTGTTTTTT.

The table lists this clonotype with many counts. The chain has TRBV7-9 and TRBJ2-7; 10 bases align to TRBD2. V gave up 3 bases and J gave up 7 bases; unmatched junction bases: 9. The germline V gene has CDR1 SEHNR and CDR2 FQNEAQ (reference sequence). The CDR3 has 15 residues. The CDR3 protein is CASSFGTSALGEQYF. The DNA of the CDR3 is TGTGCCAGCAGCTTTGGGACTAGCGCCCTCGGGGAGCAGTACTTC. Looking up the rest from reference TRBV7-9 and TRBJ2-7 gives the full variable domain: DTGVSQNPRHKITKRGQNVTFRCDPISEHNRLYWYRQTLGQGPEFLTYFQNEAQLEKSRLLSDRFSAERPKGSFSTLEIQRTEQGDSAMYLCASSFGTSALGEQYFGPGTRLTVT.

The V and J genes are TRBV28 and TRBJ2-7; maybe TRBD1 (5 bases). The germline V gene has CDR1 MDHEN and CDR2 SYDVKM. The V gene lost 6 bases and the J gene lost 3 bases, with 12 bases spanning the gap. The CDR3 covers 13 residues. The CDR3 protein is CASSPTGYYEQYF. CDR3 coding DNA: TGTGCCAGCAGCCCCACAGGATACTACGAGCAGTACTTC.

V gene TRBV27 combines with J gene TRBJ2-5; 9 bases line up with TRBD2. V gave up 3 bases and J gave up 4 bases; unmatched junction bases: 6. Germline V gives CDR1 MNHEY, CDR2 SMNVEV (reference sequence). This CDR3 has 15 residues. The CDR3 DNA sequence: TGTGCCAGCAGTTTTTGGCGGGAGGGAGGAGAGACCCAGTACTTC. Its protein product is CASSFWREGGETQYF.

V and J are TRBV18 and TRBJ1-1; D unresolved. This CDR3 contains 15 residues. Per germline, CDR1 KGHSH and CDR2 LQKENI. With 0 bases removed from V and 0 bases from J, the gap between germline ends came to 8 bases. The CDR3 loop reads CASSPPAGMNTEAFF. The CDR3 DNA reads TGTGCCAGCTCACCACCGGCAGGAATGAACACTGAAGCTTTCTTT.

This clonotype was detected ten times or more. The gene calls are TRBV7-2 and TRBJ2-3; no reliable D call. V gave up 2 bases and J gave up 0 bases, with 12 bases separating them. The germline CDR1 and CDR2 sequences are SGHTA and FQGNSA. The CDR3 has 16 amino acids. CDR3 nucleotides: TGTGCCAGCAGCTTAAGGGCAGGCTCTAGCACAGATACGCAGTATTTT. Amino acids: CASSLRAGSSTDTQYF. Combining the CDR3 with reference TRBV7-2 and TRBJ2-3 gives the whole variable domain GAGVSQSPSNKVTEKGKDVELRCDPISGHTALYWYRQSLGQGLEFLIYFQGNSAPDKSGLPSDRFSAERTGGSVSTLTIQRTQQEDSAVYLCASSLRAGSSTDTQYFGPGTRLTVL.

This chain's CDR3 is CASSSPPGAGAGELFF. In DNA, the CDR3 is TGTGCCAGCAGCTCTCCCCCGGGGGCTGGGGCCGGGGAGCTGTTTTTT. The rearrangement joins TRBV7-2 to TRBJ2-2; D tentatively reads TRBD1 or TRBD2 (6 bases each). Germline loops: CDR1 SGHTA, CDR2 FQGNSA. The CDR3 is 16 amino acids. V lost 4 bases and J 6 bases, leaving 18 bases between the germline ends. The full variable domain, its missing parts supplied by reference TRBV7-2 and TRBJ2-2, is GAGVSQSPSNKVTEKGKDVELRCDPISGHTALYWYRQSLGQGLEFLIYFQGNSAPDKSGLPSDRFSAERTGGSVSTLTIQRTQQEDSAVYLCASSSPPGAGAGELFFGEGSRLTVL.

This clonotype has a count of ten or more. This sequence joins TRBV7-2 and TRBJ2-2, with TRBD2 as a possible D gene (7 bases). Trimming took off 3 bases at V and 5 bases at J, with 16 bases between the two ends. The CDR3 is 16 residues long. The V gene's germline CDR1 is SGHTA and CDR2 FQGNSA. In DNA, the CDR3 is TGTGCCAGCAGCTTTGGGGGGGGCACTTGGACCGGGGAGCTGTTTTTT. Translation: CASSFGGGTWTGELFF.

The chain is built from TRBV24-1 and TRBJ2-7, with 10 bases aligning to TRBD1. V lost 6 bases, J lost 1 base, and 8 bases stayed unmatched. This CDR3 contains 16 residues. Germline V gives CDR1 KGHDR, CDR2 SFDVKD. CDR3 in amino acids: CATSLADRGPSYEQYV. The CDR3 DNA follows: TGTGCCACCAGTCTGGCTGACAGGGGGCCGTCCTACGAGCAGTACGTC.

The chain carries TRBV7-2 and TRBJ2-5, with a weak D call TRBD1 (6 bases). The CDR3 has 14 residues. Between the trimmed V and J ends, which lost 1 base and 5 bases, there was a span of 11 bases. The germline CDR1 and CDR2 sequences are SGHTA and FQGNSA. The CDR3 protein is CASSLEQGFETQYF. In DNA, the CDR3 is TGTGCCAGCAGCTTAGAACAGGGATTCGAGACCCAGTACTTC.

CDR3 DNA: TGTGCCAGCAGATCCTGGGGATCTGGAAACACCATATATTTT. It yields the protein CASRSWGSGNTIYF. This chain connects TRBV28 to TRBJ1-3, with D unresolved. This CDR3 region has 14 residues. Germline V CDR1 and CDR2: MDHEN, SYDVKM. Trimming removed 6 bases at V and 1 base at J, with 10 bases between. Filled out from reference TRBV28 and TRBJ1-3, the complete variable domain reads DVKVTQSSRYLVKRTGEKVFLECVQDMDHENMFWYRQDPGLGLRLIYFSYDVKMKEKGDIPEGYSVSREKKERFSLILESASTNQTSMYLCASRSWGSGNTIYFGEGSWLTVV.

The chain joins TRBV20-1 to TRBJ2-5, with 8 bases identical to TRBD2. The trim removed 2 bases at V and 3 bases at J, leaving 5 bases unmatched. This CDR3 spans 14 amino acids. Germline CDR1 and CDR2: DFQATT and SNEGSKA (reference sequence). This CDR3 is CSARPSGYKETQYF. CDR3 in DNA: TGCAGTGCTAGACCTAGCGGGTATAAAGAGACCCAGTACTTC.

This clonotype was seen many times. The chain carries TRBV7-2 and TRBJ1-4; D may be TRBD1 (6 bases). The CDR3 extends over 14 amino acids. Trimming removed 5 bases from V and 7 bases from J, with 14 bases in between. Germline CDR1 and CDR2: SGHTA and FQGNSA. This chain's CDR3 is CASSPGGGSEKLFF. DNA for the CDR3: TGTGCCAGCAGCCCCGGAGGGGGTAGTGAAAAACTGTTTTTT.

The rearrangement uses TRBV7-2 and TRBJ2-2; 10 bases agree with TRBD2. This CDR3 contains 16 residues. V dropped 3 bases and J dropped 5; count of bases not matched to a gene: 6. Germline loops: CDR1 SGHTA, CDR2 FQGNSA. CDR3 residues: CASSLETSGYTGELFF. The DNA for the CDR3 is TGTGCCAGCAGCTTGGAGACTAGCGGGTATACCGGGGAGCTGTTTTTT.